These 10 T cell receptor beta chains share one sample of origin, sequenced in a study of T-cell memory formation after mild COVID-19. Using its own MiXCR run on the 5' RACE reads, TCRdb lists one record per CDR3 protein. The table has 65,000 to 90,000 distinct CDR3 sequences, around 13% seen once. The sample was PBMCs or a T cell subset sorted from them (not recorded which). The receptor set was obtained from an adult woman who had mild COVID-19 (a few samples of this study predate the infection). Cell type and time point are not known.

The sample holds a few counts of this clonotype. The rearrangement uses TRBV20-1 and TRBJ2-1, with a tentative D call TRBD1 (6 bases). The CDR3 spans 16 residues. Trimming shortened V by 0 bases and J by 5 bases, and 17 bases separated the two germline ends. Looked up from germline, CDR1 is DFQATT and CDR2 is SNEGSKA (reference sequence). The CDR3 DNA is TGCAGTGCTAGAGATCTCAGAGGACAGCACCACAATGAGCAGTTCTTC. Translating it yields CSARDLRGQHHNEQFF.

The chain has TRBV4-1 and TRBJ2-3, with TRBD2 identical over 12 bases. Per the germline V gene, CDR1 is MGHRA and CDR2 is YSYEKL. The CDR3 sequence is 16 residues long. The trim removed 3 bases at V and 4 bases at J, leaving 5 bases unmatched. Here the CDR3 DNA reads TGCGCCAGCAGCCATATGACTAGCGGGGGTGCAGATACGCAGTATTTT. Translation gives CASSHMTSGGADTQYF.

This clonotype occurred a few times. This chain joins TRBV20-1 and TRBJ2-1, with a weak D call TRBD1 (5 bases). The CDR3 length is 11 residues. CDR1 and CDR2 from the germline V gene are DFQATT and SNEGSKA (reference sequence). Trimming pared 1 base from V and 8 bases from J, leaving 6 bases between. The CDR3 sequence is CSARVGDEQFF. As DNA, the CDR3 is TGCAGTGCTAGAGTAGGGGATGAGCAGTTCTTC.

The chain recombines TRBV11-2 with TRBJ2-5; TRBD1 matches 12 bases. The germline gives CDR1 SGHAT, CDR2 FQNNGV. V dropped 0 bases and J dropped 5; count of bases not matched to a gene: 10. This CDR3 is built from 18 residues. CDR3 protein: CASSLEVAGTGGGETQYF. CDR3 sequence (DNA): TGTGCCAGCAGCTTAGAGGTTGCCGGGACAGGGGGCGGTGAGACCCAGTACTTC. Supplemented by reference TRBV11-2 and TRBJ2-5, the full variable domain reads EAGVAQSPRYKIIEKRQSVAFWCNPISGHATLYWYQQILGQGPKLLIQFQNNGVVDDSQLPKDRFSAERLKGVDSTLKIQPAKLEDSAVYLCASSLEVAGTGGGETQYFGPGTRLLVL.

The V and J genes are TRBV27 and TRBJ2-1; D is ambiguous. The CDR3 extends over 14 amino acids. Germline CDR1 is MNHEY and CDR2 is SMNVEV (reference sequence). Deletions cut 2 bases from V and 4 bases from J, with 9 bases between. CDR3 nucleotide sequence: TGTGCCAGCAGTTTAAAGGGCCTATACAATGAGCAGTTCTTC. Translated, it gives CASSLKGLYNEQFF.

The CDR3 reads CASSLAGSSTDTQYF. CDR3 in DNA: TGTGCCAGCAGCTTAGCGGGGAGTTCTACAGATACGCAGTATTTT. The V and J genes are TRBV7-9 and TRBJ2-3; perhaps TRBD2 as D (5 bases). CDR1 is SEHNR and CDR2 is FQNEAQ in the germline V gene (reference sequence). With 0 bases removed from V and 3 bases from J, the gap between germline ends came to 10 bases. CDR3 size: 15 residues.

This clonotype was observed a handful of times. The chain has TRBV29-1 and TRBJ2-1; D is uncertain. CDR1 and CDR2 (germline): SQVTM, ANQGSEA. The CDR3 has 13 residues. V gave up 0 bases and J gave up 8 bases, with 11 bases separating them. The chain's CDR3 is CSVEDSKFDEQFF. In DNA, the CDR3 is TGCAGCGTTGAAGATTCTAAGTTCGATGAGCAGTTCTTC.

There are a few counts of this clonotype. CDR3 sequence reads: CASSPVSTVYEQYF. In DNA form, the CDR3 reads TGTGCCAGCAGCCCCGTCTCGACAGTATACGAGCAGTACTTC. The chain is built from TRBV7-9 and TRBJ2-7, with D perhaps matching TRBD1 (5 bases). Trimming left V 5 bases short and J 4 bases short, with 15 bases between. The CDR3 loop spans 14 amino acids. The germline V gene encodes CDR1 SEHNR and CDR2 FQNEAQ (reference sequence).

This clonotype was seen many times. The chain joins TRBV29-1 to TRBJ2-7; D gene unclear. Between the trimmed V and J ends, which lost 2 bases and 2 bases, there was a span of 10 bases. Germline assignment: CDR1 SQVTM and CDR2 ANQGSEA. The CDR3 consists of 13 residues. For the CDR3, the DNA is TGCAGCGTTGAAAAGACTGAACCCTACGAGCAGTACTTC. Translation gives CSVEKTEPYEQYF.

In DNA form, the CDR3 reads TGTGCCAGCAGCGTCTCTAGCGAATCCTACGAGCAGTACTTC. As protein: CASSVSSESYEQYF. The genes are TRBV9 and TRBJ2-7; possibly TRBD2 for D (6 bases). The V end was cut by 2 bases, the J end by 1 base, with 10 bases between. The CDR3 sequence is 14 residues long. The V gene's germline CDR1 is SGDLS and CDR2 YYNGEE.